This T cell receptor beta chain stems from a study of T-cell memory formation after mild COVID-19. TCRdb fed the 5' RACE reads into MiXCR, producing one record per CDR3 protein. Here the sample spans around 300,000 distinct CDR3 sequences, 7% to 10% being singletons. From germline, CDR1 is SGDLS and CDR2 YYNGEE. V lost 0 bases to trimming and J lost 6 bases, with 10 bases between them. This CDR3 is 15 amino acids long. The sequence derives from a man in his late teens or twenties who had mild COVID-19 (a few samples of this study predate the infection). Cell type and time point are not known. The chain links TRBV9 to TRBJ1-6; D remains unclear. Material for sequencing was PBMCs or a T cell subset sorted from them (not recorded which). CDR3 sequence reads: CASSVVGNINSPLHF. CDR3 in DNA: TGTGCCAGCAGCGTAGTAGGAAACATTAATTCACCCCTCCACTTT.